Sequencing of this T cell receptor (beta chain) was carried out in a study of response to subunit inactivated influenza vaccine (dated by TCRdb to about 2018). The study in broad terms: Deep quantitative T cell receptor repertoire profiling was used in the study to track responses to a trivalent subunit inactivated influenza vaccine.

From cysteine to phenylalanine, the CDR3 is 15 amino acids long. Only CDR3 DNA remains: 45 bases, in frame from the first base. The germline V gene specifies MNHEY as CDR1 and SVGAGI as CDR2. Trimming leaves V shorter by 3 bases and J shorter by 6 bases, with the junction holding 7 bases beyond the gene matches. General study outcomes and caveats: The authors suggested that each seasonal influenza vaccination may recruit only a limited number of new T cells.

In this sample, this clonotype turned up a few times. The antigen it binds to is not known. It has no much larger one-base neighbor in the sample; base qualities were not kept. Preparation of the library involved RT-PCR. The listed sequencing device is Illumina HiSeq 2500. In TCRdb, the public reads were trimmed at Q25 with fastp and aligned with MiXCR, with productive beta chains retained. Each record represents a unique CDR3 protein, reported with the most common genes and DNA among its rows. Present in this sample are more than 400,000 distinct CDR3 sequences, 9.5% to 13% of which were seen just once. The top ten clones comprise 12% of the sample. The time point label here, explained by the study, means: 45 days after influenza vaccine administration.

The clonotype was recovered from a man aged 50-59 years who received an inactivated influenza vaccine. Donor details come from another sample of the same person, matched by shared clones. The rearrangement combines TRBV6-5 with TRBJ2-1, and TRBD1 aligns with 8 junction nucleotides. The sequencing here drew on PBMCs from blood, taken 45 days after vaccination. The DNA is as follows: TGTGCCAGCAGTTATCAGGGGGCAGGATCCAATGAGCAGTTCTTC. Protein translation: CASSYQGAGSNEQFF.